The 22 T cell receptor beta chains given below trace back to one sample, sequenced in a study of identifying expanded T cells in peripheral blood. Using immunoSEQ multiplex PCR, the repertoire was profiled, and TCRdb retains in-frame clones only, with some absent. This table holds 90,000 or so clones, 88% found once. Input material: blood. All receptors derive from a person aged 18 to 69 in good health.

The V and J genes are TRBV18 and TRBJ2-1, with 9 bases that match TRBD2. The CDR3 totals 15 residues. V shed 3 bases, J shed 2 bases, and the junction held 2 bases outside the gene matches. Germline assignment: CDR1 KGHSH and CDR2 LQKENI. The CDR3 protein is CASSPLAGAYNEQFF. In DNA, the CDR3 is TGTGCCAGCTCACCTTTAGCGGGGGCCTACAATGAGCAGTTCTTC.

This rearrangement joins TRBV30 to TRBJ1-4, with D hard to call. CDR3 length equals 14 residues. Per the germline V gene, CDR1 is GTSNPN and CDR2 is SVGIG (reference sequence). Trimming cost V 2 bases and J 7 bases, with 14 bases left between them. The DNA for the CDR3 is TGTGCCTGGAGTTTCCTGAATTTAGGTGAAAAACTGTTTTTT. Translated, it gives CAWSFLNLGEKLFF. Using reference TRBV30 and TRBJ1-4 for the parts outside the CDR3, the full variable domain is SQTIHQWPATLVQPVGSPLSLECTVEGTSNPNLYWYRQAAGRGLQLLFYSVGIGQISSEVPQNLSASRPQDRQFILSSKKLLLSDSGFYLCAWSFLNLGEKLFFGSGTQLSVL.

V gene TRBV7-2 combines with J gene TRBJ1-6; no firm D call. V dropped 1 base and J dropped 0 bases, with 7 bases sitting between them. This CDR3 is built from 16 residues. Looked up from germline, CDR1 is SGHTA and CDR2 is FQGNSA. The CDR3: CASSLGQSSYNSPLHF. The CDR3 region has the DNA TGTGCCAGCAGCTTAGGGCAGAGCTCCTATAATTCACCCCTCCACTTT.

The chain uses TRBV2 and TRBJ1-4; D not certain. Germline CDR1 reads SNHLY; CDR2 reads FYNNEI. Between the trimmed V and J ends, which lost 3 bases and 3 bases, there was a span of 8 bases. The CDR3 is made up of 14 amino acids. The CDR3 DNA sequence: TGTGCCAGCAGTGAGCTCGCGCCTAATGAAAAACTGTTTTTT. As protein: CASSELAPNEKLFF. Full variable domain (rest looked up from reference TRBV2 and TRBJ1-4): EPEVTQTPSHQVTQMGQEVILRCVPISNHLYFYWYRQILGQKVEFLVSFYNNEISEKSEIFDDQFSVERPDGSNFTLKIRSTKLEDSAMYFCASSELAPNEKLFFGSGTQLSVL.

The chain has TRBV2 and TRBJ2-2; 9 bases are shared with TRBD1. This CDR3 is built from 16 residues. V shed 7 bases and J 4 bases; nucleotides not matched to a gene: 10. Germline CDR1 SNHLY, CDR2 FYNNEI. CDR3 coding DNA: TGTGCCAGCACGCCGGGACAGGGTTTAATCACCGGGGAGCTGTTTTTT. It encodes CASTPGQGLITGELFF.

The rearrangement joins TRBV6-5 to TRBJ2-1; 8 bases line up with TRBD2. Trimming took 2 bases from V and 7 from J; bases not matched to a gene: 7. Germline values: CDR1 MNHEY, CDR2 SVGAGI. The CDR3 has 15 amino acids. The CDR3 reads CASSYPTGGLNEQFF. In DNA, the CDR3 is TGTGCCAGCAGTTACCCCACGGGGGGGTTGAATGAGCAGTTCTTC.

The CDR3 is CATSREDLRVAYTEAFF. CDR3 bases: TGTGCCACCAGCAGAGAGGATCTCAGGGTCGCGTACACTGAAGCTTTCTTT. The gene calls are TRBV15 and TRBJ1-1, with a possible D match to TRBD1 (5 bases). This CDR3 has 17 amino acids. Trimming took off 0 bases at V and 3 bases at J, with 17 bases between the two ends. The germline V gene has CDR1 LNHNV and CDR2 YYDKDF (reference sequence).

Only one count was recorded for this clone. The chain uses TRBV7-9 and TRBJ1-1, with D possibly matching TRBD1 (5 bases). From germline, CDR1 is SEHNR and CDR2 FQNEAQ (reference sequence). The CDR3 runs 16 residues. Trimming stripped 1 base from V and 2 bases from J, with 14 bases between. The CDR3 nucleotides read TGTGCCAGCAGCTTAGAGAAGGATGGGGACAACACTGAAGCTTTCTTT. It encodes CASSLEKDGDNTEAFF.

J is TRBJ1-5 and V is TRBV13; D perhaps matches TRBD1 (6 bases). Germline loops: CDR1 PRHDT, CDR2 FYEKMQ (reference sequence). V dropped 2 bases and J dropped 3 bases, with 14 bases sitting between them. This CDR3 is 16 amino acids long. The CDR3 spells CASSLYRAGTNQPQHF. DNA of the CDR3: TGTGCCAGCAGCTTATACAGGGCTGGTACCAATCAGCCCCAGCATTTT.

The CDR3: CASRPTGRGSGYEKLFF. For the CDR3, the DNA is TGTGCAAGTCGCCCAACAGGGAGAGGCTCGGGATACGAAAAACTGTTTTTT. The V call is TRBV12-2, the J call TRBJ1-4; the tabulated D call, TRBD1, remains unverified against the DNA. TRBV12-2 is a listed pseudogene. CDR3 length: 17 amino acids.

V gene TRBV18 combines with J gene TRBJ2-3; 8 nucleotides line up with TRBD1. Germline lookup yields CDR1 KGHSH and CDR2 LQKENI. CDR3 size: 16 residues. J was trimmed by 3 bases and V by 3 bases; bases with no gene match: 8. The chain's CDR3 is CASSPIAGGRTDTQYF. In nucleotides, the CDR3 is TGTGCCAGCTCACCGATCGCAGGGGGCAGGACAGATACGCAGTATTTT.

The rearrangement uses TRBV9 and TRBJ1-4, with D possibly matching TRBD1 (5 bases). Trimming pared 0 bases from V and 8 bases from J, leaving 20 bases between. Germline V lookup: CDR1 SGDLS, CDR2 YYNGEE. CDR3 length equals 17 residues. CDR3 region: CASSVGRLDRGLEKLFF. The CDR3 coding sequence is TGTGCCAGCAGCGTAGGGCGCTTGGACCGGGGGTTGGAAAAACTGTTTTTT.

The genes are TRBV10-3 and TRBJ1-3; 9 bases match TRBD1. V lost 6 bases, J lost 8 bases, and 8 bases stayed unmatched. CDR3 length: 14 amino acids. The germline CDR1 and CDR2 sequences are ENHRY and SYGVKD. The CDR3 reads CAIRGTGLADTIYF. Written as DNA, the CDR3 is TGTGCCATCAGGGGGACAGGGTTGGCGGACACCATATATTTT.

V and J are TRBV7-2 and TRBJ2-7; D not resolved. The CDR3 is 16 amino acids. The germline V gene encodes CDR1 SGHTA and CDR2 FQGNSA. V lost 7 bases to trimming and J lost 2 bases, with 21 bases between them. CDR3 nucleotides: TGTGCCAGCAATCCAGCACCCGGACGGTTCCCCTACGAGCAGTACTTC. Its protein product is CASNPAPGRFPYEQYF.

V gene TRBV5-6 combines with J gene TRBJ1-3; D ambiguous. CDR1 is SGHDT, CDR2 YYEEEE, per germline. The CDR3 has 14 amino acids. The ends were cut back, 2 bases at V and 8 bases at J, with 14 bases in the middle. In DNA form, the CDR3 reads TGTGCCAGCAGCTTCGGGTCCAATCGTGACACCATATATTTT. This encodes CASSFGSNRDTIYF.

The chain joins TRBV13 to TRBJ1-6, with D possibly being TRBD1 (6 bases). In germline, CDR1 is PRHDT, CDR2 FYEKMQ (reference sequence). CDR3 length equals 13 residues. Trimming cost V 6 bases and J 10 bases, with 13 bases left between them. The CDR3 loop is CASSLQGGSPLHF. The DNA of the CDR3 is TGTGCCAGCAGTTTACAGGGCGGCTCACCCCTCCACTTT.

The CDR3 is CASREAGLAVLPQETQYF. The CDR3, as DNA: TGTGCCAGCAGGGAGGCGGGACTAGCGGTTCTCCCTCAAGAGACCCAGTACTTC. The gene calls are TRBV7-8 and TRBJ2-5; TRBD2 aligns across 11 bases. Germline lookup yields CDR1 SGHVS and CDR2 FQNEAQ. CDR3 length: 18 residues. Germline trimming cut 6 bases from V and 2 bases from J; bases unmatched to any gene: 14.

The rearrangement uses TRBV7-2 and TRBJ1-4; possibly TRBD1 for D (5 bases). V lost 1 base and J 14 bases, leaving 20 bases between the germline ends. Germline V gene lookup returns CDR1 SGHTA and CDR2 FQGNSA. This CDR3 is built from 15 residues. In nucleotides, the CDR3 is TGTGCCAGCAGCTTAGAGGGCTTGGGGCCACAGTCGCTGTTTTTT. It translates to CASSLEGLGPQSLFF.

The gene calls are TRBV18 and TRBJ2-3, with 11 bases matching TRBD1. The CDR3 spans 17 residues. Germline CDR1 KGHSH, CDR2 LQKENI. With 2 bases clipped from V and 4 bases from J, the junction kept 8 bases outside the gene matches. CDR3 bases: TGTGCCAGCTCACCAGCCTCCGGGACAGGGGGTTCAGATACGCAGTATTTT. It translates to CASSPASGTGGSDTQYF. Based on the CDR3 plus reference TRBV18 and TRBJ2-3, the full variable domain is NAGVMQNPRHLVRRRGQEARLRCSPMKGHSHVYWYRQLPEEGLKFMVYLQKENIIDESGMPKERFSAEFPKEGPSILRIQQVVRGDSAAYFCASSPASGTGGSDTQYFGPGTRLTVL.

Comments on this clone: The junction departs from germline at one end; a sequencing error may be responsible. The chain recombines TRBV7-2 with TRBJ1-6; 11 bases are a match to TRBD1. This CDR3 comprises 13 residues. Germline assignment: CDR1 SGHTA and CDR2 FQGNSA. The CDR3 coding sequence is TGTGCCAGCAGCTTAGTTTCCGGACAGGGGGCCTCCTTT. This sequence encodes CASSLVSGQGASF.

The chain couples TRBV2 to TRBJ2-1; 12 bases are a match to TRBD2. In germline, CDR1 is SNHLY, CDR2 FYNNEI. The ends lost 6 bases at V and 8 bases at J; junction bases unmatched: 11. The CDR3 runs to 16 residues. The CDR3 region has the DNA TGTGCCAGCAGAGCCACGACTAGCGGGGGCGGGTATGAGCAGTTCTTC. It encodes CASRATTSGGGYEQFF.

This clone has just a few counts. CDR3 nucleotides: TGTGCCAGCAGCTTACAGGGATCCGGGCAGTACTTC. Residues: CASSLQGSGQYF. The genes are TRBV7-9 and TRBJ2-7, with D perhaps matching TRBD1 (5 bases). V was pared by 2 bases and J by 9 bases, with 11 bases between. Germline CDR1 and CDR2: SEHNR and FQNEAQ (reference sequence). The CDR3 length is 12 residues.